This entry features one TCR beta chain sequence. At one end, the junction sequence differs from germline, possibly due to a read error. The germline CDR1 and CDR2 sequences are SNHLY and FYNNEI. The CDR3 runs to 19 residues. These data belong to a study of blood T cell repertoires in COVID-19. Across the whole study: COVID-19 samples collected from the United States, Italy and Spain covered acute and convalescent phases.

Generated by immunoSEQ multiplex PCR, the TCRdb table keeps only in-frame clones and is missing some. Of 140,000 to 150,000 clones listed, around 81% are singletons. The sequenced sample was peripheral blood. This receptor was obtained from a human donor with acute or convalescent COVID-19. The donor label of this sample is uncertain. This sequence joins TRBV2 and TRBJ2-2, with TRBD2 matching over 12 bases. The CDR3 nucleotides are TGTGCCAGCAGCCTGAAGGGGCTAGCGGGGGGGAAGGGCACCGGGAAGCTGTTTTTT. Amino acids: CASSLKGLAGGKGTGKLFF.